The source of this T cell receptor beta chain is a study of identical twins. This clonotype was observed many times. A universal primer binding site was introduced by template switching. The final cDNA contained unique molecular identifiers. TCRdb reanalysed the 5' RACE reads using MiXCR and keeps one entry per CDR3 protein. The table has 650,000 to 750,000 distinct CDR3 sequences, around 20% seen once. These data are also associated with another study on T cells expressing NK-cell markers. That paper states: An anti-gamma-delta TCR antibody confined sorting to alpha-beta TCR T cells across several of the experiments.

The sample consisted of PBMCs. This receptor was identified in a woman younger than 35 in good health.

The CDR3 is CSAYSAGGQGEITDTQYF. CDR3 coding DNA: TGCAGTGCTTATTCGGCGGGAGGTCAGGGGGAAATAACAGATACGCAGTATTTT. The chain is built from TRBV20-1 and TRBJ2-3, with a tentative D call TRBD2 (8 bases). V was trimmed by 5 bases and J by 3 bases, leaving 27 bases between them. The CDR3 totals 18 residues. Germline loops: CDR1 DFQATT, CDR2 SNEGSKA (reference sequence).